The clone carrying this TCR beta chain was seen many times. TCRdb passed the 5' RACE reads through MiXCR, listing each CDR3 protein once. Among some 500,000 distinct CDR3 sequences, 9.6% were seen once, and the ten largest hold 3%. The entry originates in a study of identical twins. Germline CDR1 is MGHRA and CDR2 is YSYEKL. CDR3 length: 16 residues. Trimming stripped 4 bases from V and 3 bases from J, with 19 bases between. The same specimen was also included in a second study, on yellow fever vaccine responses in identical twins.

This clonotype originated in a young woman in good health. Sequenced input: PBMCs. The V and J genes are TRBV4-1 and TRBJ2-7; the D is unclear. CDR3 DNA sequence: TGCGCCAGCAGCCCTAATAAACAGTCTCCTAACTACGAGCAGTACTTC. It yields the protein CASSPNKQSPNYEQYF.